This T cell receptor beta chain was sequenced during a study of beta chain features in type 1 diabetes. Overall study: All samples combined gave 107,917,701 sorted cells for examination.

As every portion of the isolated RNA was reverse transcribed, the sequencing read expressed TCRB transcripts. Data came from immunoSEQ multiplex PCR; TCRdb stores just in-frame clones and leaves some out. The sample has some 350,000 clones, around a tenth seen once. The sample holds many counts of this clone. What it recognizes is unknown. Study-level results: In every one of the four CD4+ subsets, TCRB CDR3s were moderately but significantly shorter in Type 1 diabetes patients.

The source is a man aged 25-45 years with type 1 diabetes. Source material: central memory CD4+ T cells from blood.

CDR3: CASRTGGTVSYEQYF. For the CDR3, the DNA is TGTGCCAGCAGGACAGGAGGGACAGTCTCCTACGAGCAGTACTTC. This chain links TRBV28 with TRBJ2-7; D might be TRBD1 (7 bases). The V end was cut by 6 bases, the J end by 0 bases, with 15 bases between. The CDR3 consists of 15 residues. In germline, CDR1 is MDHEN, CDR2 SYDVKM.